This T cell receptor (beta chain) was sequenced for a study of T cell responses to AZD1222 COVID-19 vaccine. Study-level results: Donors were mostly white British, more females; clonal diversity possibly underestimated. Unmutated variant regions are reportedly the target of nearly half of TCRs that are spike-specific. Spike-specific TCR breadth and depth grew following two AZD1222 doses. Only six individuals given AZD1222 were seropositive at baseline.

As for this clone: Its antigen is as yet unknown.

Assay used: immunoSEQ multiplex PCR; TCRdb lists only in-frame clones, some missing. The data show approximately 110,000 clones, around 90% seen once. CDR1 SNHLY and CDR2 FYNNEI come from the germline V gene. Trimming cost V 7 bases and J 7 bases, with 13 bases left between them. The CDR3 spans 12 residues. The chain uses TRBV2 and TRBJ2-5, with D perhaps given as TRBD1 or TRBD2 (5 bases each). The material sequenced was peripheral blood, taken on day 0 of AZD1222 vaccination. The receptor comes from an adult in good health. DNA for the CDR3: TGTGCCAGCAAAGGGGCTGGAGGGACCCAGTACTTC. It codes for CASKGAGGTQYF.